The 15 T cell receptor beta chains presented below share a single source sample, sequenced in a study of blood T cell repertoires in COVID-19. Data came from immunoSEQ multiplex PCR; TCRdb stores just in-frame clones and leaves some out. The data hold approximately 72,000 clones, with over 75% observed a single time. The sequenced sample was peripheral blood. The receptors were sampled from a man in his fifties or sixties with acute or convalescent COVID-19.

This chain uses TRBV2 with TRBJ2-1, with 9 bases fitting TRBD1. Trimming cost V 5 bases and J 7 bases; bases outside gene matches: 12. The germline gives CDR1 SNHLY, CDR2 FYNNEI. The CDR3 runs to 16 residues. The CDR3 sequence is CASSNPGQGRSNEQFF. CDR3 nucleotides: TGTGCCAGCAGTAACCCGGGACAGGGACGTTCAAATGAGCAGTTCTTC.

A remark on this clone: One end of the junction varies from germline; a read error may be responsible. The rearrangement uses TRBV29-1 and TRBJ2-7, with D possibly being TRBD1 (5 bases). The CDR3 spans 14 residues. Germline V gene data show CDR1 as SQVTM and CDR2 as ANQGSEA. CDR3 residues: CSVATVRQSSEQYF. The CDR3 nucleotides read TGCAGCGTCGCGACAGTGCGCCAATCCTCCGAGCAGTACTTC.

This chain uses TRBV2 with TRBJ2-5; 14 bases are a match to TRBD2. The germline CDR1 and CDR2 sequences are SNHLY and FYNNEI. There are 18 residues in the CDR3. J was trimmed by 2 bases and V by 2 bases; bases with no gene match: 7. CDR3 nucleotide sequence: TGTGCCAGCAGTGAACGACTAGCGGGGGGGCAAGGTCAAGAGACCCAGTACTTC. Protein sequence: CASSERLAGGQGQETQYF.

The rearrangement uses TRBV7-8 and TRBJ2-3, with 9 bases matching TRBD2. The V and J ends lost 5 bases and 2 bases, in that order; junction bases with no gene match: 20. The CDR3 loop spans 20 amino acids. Germline loops: CDR1 SGHVS, CDR2 FQNEAQ. This CDR3 reads CASSLHTTNGASGTTDTQYF. DNA of the CDR3: TGTGCCAGCAGCCTCCATACGACTAACGGGGCTAGCGGGACCACAGATACGCAGTATTTT.

The CDR3 coding sequence is TGTGCCAGCAGTTACTCCCCTAGCGGGGGGGCGGATACGCAGTATTTT. Its translation: CASSYSPSGGADTQYF. The chain couples TRBV6-6 to TRBJ2-3, with 12 bases aligning to TRBD2. The germline gives CDR1 MNHNY, CDR2 SVGAGI (reference sequence). CDR3 length: 16 amino acids. J lost 6 bases, V lost 0 bases, and 4 bases had no gene match.

The V and J genes are TRBV6-5 and TRBJ2-2; D perhaps matches TRBD1 (5 bases). CDR3 length: 15 amino acids. Germline V lookup: CDR1 MNHEY, CDR2 SVGAGI. Trimming removed 2 bases from V and 0 bases from J, with 7 bases in between. CDR3 nucleotide sequence: TGTGCCAGCAGTTACGACAGTACGAACACCGGGGAGCTGTTTTTT. This codes for CASSYDSTNTGELFF.

This chain uses TRBV5-1 with TRBJ2-3; D is possibly TRBD2 (5 bases). V lost 0 bases and J lost 0, with 14 bases in between. The CDR3 extends over 17 amino acids. From germline, CDR1 is SGHRS and CDR2 YFSETQ. The DNA of the CDR3 is TGCGCCAGCAGCTTGGTAAGCGGTCCGTCTAGCACAGATACGCAGTATTTT. The encoded protein is CASSLVSGPSSTDTQYF.

The chain couples TRBV9 to TRBJ1-2, with 11 positions matching TRBD1. This CDR3 is built from 14 residues. J was trimmed by 7 bases and V by 4 bases; bases with no gene match: 6. CDR1 is SGDLS and CDR2 is YYNGEE in the germline V gene. CDR3 in DNA: TGTGCCAGCAGCCCCAGGACAGGGGGCTCTGGCTACACCTTC. Amino acids: CASSPRTGGSGYTF.

This chain connects TRBV30 to TRBJ2-3; TRBD1 agrees at 10 bases. The CDR3 spans 15 residues. CDR1 and CDR2 from the germline V gene are GTSNPN and SVGIG (reference sequence). The V segment lost 1 base and the J segment 7 bases; nucleotides outside the gene matches: 8. The CDR3 nucleotides read TGTGCCTGGAGTGCGCCCGGGACAGGGGCAAATACGCAGTATTTT. It translates to CAWSAPGTGANTQYF.

This clone was counted only a few times. The chain employs TRBV5-1 and TRBJ1-1, with 9 bases fitting TRBD1. The junction had 9 bases not matched to a gene; V was cut back by 0 bases and J by 0 bases. CDR3 length equals 18 residues. CDR1 and CDR2 (germline): SGHRS, YFSETQ. This CDR3 reads CASSLGPGTGRMNTEAFF. The CDR3 DNA is TGCGCCAGCAGCTTGGGCCCCGGGACAGGGAGGATGAACACTGAAGCTTTCTTT.

The chain uses TRBV7-6 and TRBJ2-2; 8 bases map to TRBD1. CDR3 size: 13 residues. Germline V gene data show CDR1 as SGHVS and CDR2 as FNYEAQ. V lost 3 bases, J lost 9 bases, and 3 bases stayed unmatched. CDR3 bases: TGTGCCAGCAGCTTTAACAGGGGGAGGGAGCTGTTTTTT. Protein sequence: CASSFNRGRELFF.

V is TRBV7-9 and J is TRBJ2-5, with 7 bases matching TRBD1. The CDR3 loop spans 14 amino acids. CDR1 and CDR2 from the germline V gene are SEHNR and FQNEAQ (reference sequence). Trimming took 5 bases from V and 2 from J; bases not matched to a gene: 5. This chain's CDR3 is CASSKGGQQETQYF. CDR3 DNA: TGTGCCAGCAGCAAAGGGGGACAGCAAGAGACCCAGTACTTC.

The genes are TRBV2 and TRBJ1-5; 7 nucleotides match TRBD1. The CDR3 length is 15 residues. V was pared by 7 bases and J by 6 bases, with 12 bases of the junction left unmatched. Germline CDR1 reads SNHLY; CDR2 reads FYNNEI. CDR3 in DNA: TGTGCCAGCACCACGACAGGGCGAGGGGGTCAGCCCCAGCATTTT. It yields the protein CASTTTGRGGQPQHF.

CDR3 amino acids: CASSYNPAGIGETQYF. For the CDR3, the DNA is TGTGCCAGCAGTTATAACCCCGCAGGGATTGGAGAGACCCAGTACTTC. This rearrangement joins TRBV6-5 to TRBJ2-5; perhaps TRBD1 as D (5 bases). V lost 3 bases and J lost 4, with 18 bases in between. Germline V lookup: CDR1 MNHEY, CDR2 SVGAGI. The CDR3 spans 16 residues.

This rearrangement joins TRBV5-8 to TRBJ2-1; D possibly corresponds to TRBD1 (6 bases). Trimming pared 6 bases from V and 9 bases from J, leaving 10 bases between. Looked up from germline, CDR1 is SGHTS and CDR2 is YDEGEE. This CDR3 region has 11 residues. In DNA, the CDR3 is TGTGCCAGCACTGGGGGCGGTGAGCAGTTCTTC. It yields the protein CASTGGGEQFF.